This is a list of T cell receptor beta chains from one sample in a study of CD8+CD57+ T cells in acquired aplastic anemia. TCRdb fed the reads into MiXCR, producing one record per CDR3 protein. The top ten hold less than 1% of the sample, which has 400,000 to 600,000 distinct CDR3 sequences, roughly 34% seen once. The sample was sorted CD4+, CD8+, or CD8+CD57+ T cells (not recorded which) from PBMCs. Receptors originate from a human donor with aplastic anemia. Each CDR3 is given with its conserved first and last residue. The D gene is left open where the match is weak. Only part of the rows carry a size: once, few, many, or a class if the clone is expanded.

clone size: -; V gene: TRBV6-2/TRBV6-3; J gene: TRBJ1-1; D gene: -; CDR3 DNA: TGTGCCAGCAGTTACAACCGAGGGGTAGCCGAAGCTTTCTTT; CDR3 protein: CASSYNRGVAEAFF
clone size: -; V gene: TRBV6-2/TRBV6-3; J gene: TRBJ2-3; D gene: -; CDR3 DNA: TGTGCCAGCAGTTACTCTAGGGGGAGCGCAGATACGCAGTATTTT; CDR3 protein: CASSYSRGSADTQYF
clone size: few; V gene: TRBV6-5; J gene: TRBJ2-7; D gene: TRBD2; CDR3 DNA: TGTGCCAGCAGTTCCGCTAGCGGAAGCTCCTACGAGCAGTACTTC; CDR3 protein: CASSSASGSSYEQYF
clone size: -; V gene: TRBV12-3/TRBV12-4; J gene: TRBJ2-2; D gene: -; CDR3 DNA: TGTGCCAGCAGACTAGCTTGGGAGCCGTTTTTT; CDR3 protein: CASRLAWEPFF
clone size: few; V gene: TRBV2; J gene: TRBJ2-5; D gene: -; CDR3 DNA: TGTGCCAGCGTTGAGGGTCGAGAGACCCAGTACTTC; CDR3 protein: CASVEGRETQYF
clone size: few; V gene: TRBV6-1; J gene: TRBJ1-1; D gene: -; CDR3 DNA: TGTGCCAGCAAACCGGGACAGAACACTGAAGCTTTCTTT; CDR3 protein: CASKPGQNTEAFF
clone size: -; V gene: TRBV11-1; J gene: TRBJ2-3; D gene: TRBD2; CDR3 DNA: TGTGCCAGCAGCTTGGCTAGCGGGAGGGTAGATACGCAGTATTTT; CDR3 protein: CASSLASGRVDTQYF
clone size: -; V gene: TRBV19; J gene: TRBJ2-5; D gene: TRBD1; CDR3 DNA: TGTGCCAGTAGTCCCACAGGGGATGGCGTGACCCAGTACTTC; CDR3 protein: CASSPTGDGVTQYF
clone size: few; V gene: TRBV12-3/TRBV12-4; J gene: TRBJ2-1; D gene: -; CDR3 DNA: TGTGCCAGCAGTCTGCGTACGCTACTAAATGAGCAGTTCTTC; CDR3 protein: CASSLRTLLNEQFF
clone size: many; V gene: TRBV2; J gene: TRBJ2-7; D gene: TRBD2; CDR3 DNA: TGTGCCAGCATGATGGGGGGGTCCGACGAGCAGTACTTC; CDR3 protein: CASMMGGSDEQYF
clone size: -; V gene: TRBV9; J gene: TRBJ2-7; D gene: TRBD1; CDR3 DNA: TGTGCCAGCAGCGGGACAGGGACGAGCGAGCAGTACTTC; CDR3 protein: CASSGTGTSEQYF
clone size: -; V gene: TRBV25-1; J gene: TRBJ2-5; D gene: -; CDR3 DNA: TGTGCCAGCAGCCAAGATTCCGCGCGGAGGGAGACCCAGTACTTC; CDR3 protein: CASSQDSARRETQYF
clone size: many; V gene: TRBV10-2; J gene: TRBJ2-5; D gene: -; CDR3 DNA: TGCGCCAGCAGTGAGGGAGCTTACAGGGGAGGAGAGACCCAGTACTTC; CDR3 protein: CASSEGAYRGGETQYF
clone size: -; V gene: TRBV2; J gene: TRBJ2-3; D gene: TRBD2; CDR3 DNA: TGTGCCAGCAGTCCTTCCCTTTTAGCGGGATCCACAGATACGCAGTATTTT; CDR3 protein: CASSPSLLAGSTDTQYF
clone size: -; V gene: TRBV20-1; J gene: TRBJ2-7; D gene: TRBD1; CDR3 DNA: TGCAGTGCGACAGTATCAGGGGGATTCTCCTACGAGCAGTACTTC; CDR3 protein: CSATVSGGFSYEQYF
clone size: -; V gene: TRBV5-1; J gene: TRBJ2-1; D gene: -; CDR3 DNA: TGCGCCAGCAGCTTGAGCGGAGCATACAATGAGCAGTTCTTC; CDR3 protein: CASSLSGAYNEQFF
clone size: many; V gene: TRBV6-1; J gene: TRBJ1-2; D gene: -; CDR3 DNA: TGTGCCAGCACCCCGCAGTCCTTCGGTGGCTACACCTTC; CDR3 protein: CASTPQSFGGYTF
clone size: few; V gene: TRBV11-2; J gene: TRBJ2-5; D gene: -; CDR3 DNA: TGTGCCAGCAGCTTTGGAAAGGTGGAGACCCAGTACTTC; CDR3 protein: CASSFGKVETQYF
clone size: few; V gene: TRBV10-3; J gene: TRBJ2-1; D gene: TRBD2; CDR3 DNA: TGTGCCATCAGTTTGGGCGGGAGCGGGGTAAATGAGCAGTTCTTC; CDR3 protein: CAISLGGSGVNEQFF
clone size: -; V gene: TRBV25-1; J gene: TRBJ1-6; D gene: TRBD1; CDR3 DNA: TGTGCCAGCAGTGCAACGACAGGGCGAATGGGCGGTTCACCCCTCCACTTT; CDR3 protein: CASSATTGRMGGSPLHF
clone size: -; V gene: TRBV2; J gene: TRBJ1-2; D gene: -; CDR3 DNA: TGTGCCAGCAGTAAACTAGCCTATGGCTACACCTTC; CDR3 protein: CASSKLAYGYTF
clone size: -; V gene: TRBV25-1; J gene: TRBJ1-1; D gene: -; CDR3 DNA: TGTGCCAGCAGTCCTTGGACAGCGAACACTGAAGCTTTCTTT; CDR3 protein: CASSPWTANTEAFF
clone size: -; V gene: TRBV19; J gene: TRBJ1-6; D gene: -; CDR3 DNA: TGTGCCTGGAGTGTAGGTCAGGGAAGCAATTCACCCCTCCACTTT; CDR3 protein: CAWSVGQGSNSPLHF
clone size: -; V gene: TRBV19; J gene: TRBJ2-2; D gene: -; CDR3 DNA: TGTGCCAGTAGTATTGGGACCGGGACCCTGGGGACCGGGGAGCTGTTTTTT; CDR3 protein: CASSIGTGTLGTGELFF
clone size: few; V gene: TRBV20-1; J gene: TRBJ2-3; D gene: TRBD2; CDR3 DNA: TGCAGTGCCCGACTAGCGGGGGTTAGCACAGATACGCAGTATTTT; CDR3 protein: CSARLAGVSTDTQYF
clone size: many; V gene: TRBV7-9; J gene: TRBJ2-5; D gene: -; CDR3 DNA: TGTGCCAGCAGCCGTGACAGGGAGGAAGAGACCCAGTACTTC; CDR3 protein: CASSRDREEETQYF
clone size: -; V gene: TRBV7-3; J gene: TRBJ2-7; D gene: -; CDR3 DNA: TGTGCCAGCAGCCCCGAGAGGGGATTGTTAAACGAGCAGTACTTC; CDR3 protein: CASSPERGLLNEQYF
clone size: -; V gene: TRBV29-1; J gene: TRBJ2-5; D gene: -; CDR3 DNA: TGCAGCGTTATCAGGCTAGGGGCGCAAGAGACCCAGTACTTC; CDR3 protein: CSVIRLGAQETQYF
clone size: -; V gene: TRBV15; J gene: TRBJ1-6; D gene: -; CDR3 DNA: TGTGCCACCAGCAGCTCACAGGGATCGAATTCACCCCTCCACTTT; CDR3 protein: CATSSSQGSNSPLHF
clone size: -; V gene: TRBV20-1; J gene: TRBJ2-7; D gene: TRBD2; CDR3 DNA: TGCAGTGCTACAGAGGCACTAGCGGTCTACAATGAGCAGTACTTC; CDR3 protein: CSATEALAVYNEQYF
clone size: once; V gene: TRBV5-1; J gene: TRBJ1-2; D gene: -; CDR3 DNA: TGCGCCAGCAGCTTAGCACGGACCGTACGGTATGGCTACACCTTC; CDR3 protein: CASSLARTVRYGYTF
clone size: many; V gene: TRBV20-1; J gene: TRBJ2-7; D gene: -; CDR3 DNA: TGCAGTGCTAGAGTCCCACGGGCGGGGAACTACGAGCAGTACTTC; CDR3 protein: CSARVPRAGNYEQYF
clone size: many; V gene: TRBV19; J gene: TRBJ2-7; D gene: TRBD1; CDR3 DNA: TGTGCCAGTAGCGCTACAGGGGCTATCTACGAGCAGTACTTC; CDR3 protein: CASSATGAIYEQYF
clone size: few; V gene: TRBV9; J gene: TRBJ2-1; D gene: TRBD2; CDR3 DNA: TGTGCCAGCAGCGTAGCTACCGGACTAGCGGGGGGGCGGGAGCAGTTCTTC; CDR3 protein: CASSVATGLAGGREQFF
clone size: many; V gene: TRBV25-1; J gene: TRBJ1-2; D gene: TRBD1; CDR3 DNA: TGTGCCAGCAGTGACCAGACAGGGCAGAACTATGGCTACACCTTC; CDR3 protein: CASSDQTGQNYGYTF
clone size: -; V gene: TRBV29-1; J gene: TRBJ2-3; D gene: -; CDR3 DNA: TGCAGCGCCAATAGCGGTTGGGGCACAGATACGCAGTATTTT; CDR3 protein: CSANSGWGTDTQYF
clone size: many; V gene: TRBV20-1; J gene: TRBJ2-7; D gene: -; CDR3 DNA: TGCAGTGCTAGGGCAAGCAGGTGGTTAGCGTACGAGCAGTACTTC; CDR3 protein: CSARASRWLAYEQYF
clone size: many; V gene: TRBV5-1; J gene: TRBJ1-2; D gene: -; CDR3 DNA: TGCGCCAGCAGCTTCAAGGCAGGGATGGATGGCTACACCTTC; CDR3 protein: CASSFKAGMDGYTF
clone size: -; V gene: TRBV25-1; J gene: TRBJ2-7; D gene: TRBD2; CDR3 DNA: TGTGCCAGCAGTGCAAAGGCGGGAGAATTGTACGAGCAGTACTTC; CDR3 protein: CASSAKAGELYEQYF
clone size: -; V gene: TRBV11-2; J gene: TRBJ2-1; D gene: TRBD1; CDR3 DNA: TGTGCCAGCAGCATCGGACAGGGATCGGACAATGAGCAGTTCTTC; CDR3 protein: CASSIGQGSDNEQFF
clone size: few; V gene: TRBV10-3; J gene: TRBJ2-7; D gene: -; CDR3 DNA: TGTGCCAGCAGTTACTTGCCGGGCCCCTACGAGCAGTACTTC; CDR3 protein: CASSYLPGPYEQYF
clone size: -; V gene: TRBV24-1; J gene: TRBJ2-1; D gene: -; CDR3 DNA: TGTGCCACCAGTGAAAAGTGGCGGCCCAATGAGCAGTTCTTC; CDR3 protein: CATSEKWRPNEQFF
clone size: many; V gene: TRBV20-1; J gene: TRBJ2-7; D gene: TRBD2; CDR3 DNA: TGCAGTGCGCAGACTAGCGGGAGGGCCTACGAGCAGTACTTC; CDR3 protein: CSAQTSGRAYEQYF
clone size: -; V gene: TRBV11-1; J gene: TRBJ1-2; D gene: -; CDR3 DNA: TGTGCCAGCAGGCCCGTAACAGGGCCCGCTAACTATGGCTACACCTTC; CDR3 protein: CASRPVTGPANYGYTF
clone size: many; V gene: TRBV19; J gene: TRBJ2-1; D gene: TRBD2; CDR3 DNA: TGTGCCAGTAACCCGACTAGCCATTACAATGAGCAGTTCTTC; CDR3 protein: CASNPTSHYNEQFF
clone size: many; V gene: TRBV29-1; J gene: TRBJ1-4; D gene: -; CDR3 DNA: TGCAGCGGCAAGTGGGGGGCAGGTGAAAAACTGTTTTTT; CDR3 protein: CSGKWGAGEKLFF
clone size: few; V gene: TRBV5-5; J gene: TRBJ2-7; D gene: TRBD1; CDR3 DNA: TGTGCCAGCAGCTTTTCAGGGGGCTCCTACGAGCAGTACTTC; CDR3 protein: CASSFSGGSYEQYF
clone size: -; V gene: TRBV10-2; J gene: TRBJ1-1; D gene: TRBD1; CDR3 DNA: TGCGCCAGCAGCTTCGGGACAGGGGAGACTGAAGCTTTCTTT; CDR3 protein: CASSFGTGETEAFF
clone size: many; V gene: TRBV2; J gene: TRBJ2-7; D gene: -; CDR3 DNA: TGTGCCAGCAGTGAAACGGGCCAGGTCTTGGACGAGCAGTACTTC; CDR3 protein: CASSETGQVLDEQYF
clone size: many; V gene: TRBV9; J gene: TRBJ2-5; D gene: -; CDR3 DNA: TGTGCCAGCAGCTCCCCCTTTGAGGTGAAGACCCAGTACTTC; CDR3 protein: CASSSPFEVKTQYF